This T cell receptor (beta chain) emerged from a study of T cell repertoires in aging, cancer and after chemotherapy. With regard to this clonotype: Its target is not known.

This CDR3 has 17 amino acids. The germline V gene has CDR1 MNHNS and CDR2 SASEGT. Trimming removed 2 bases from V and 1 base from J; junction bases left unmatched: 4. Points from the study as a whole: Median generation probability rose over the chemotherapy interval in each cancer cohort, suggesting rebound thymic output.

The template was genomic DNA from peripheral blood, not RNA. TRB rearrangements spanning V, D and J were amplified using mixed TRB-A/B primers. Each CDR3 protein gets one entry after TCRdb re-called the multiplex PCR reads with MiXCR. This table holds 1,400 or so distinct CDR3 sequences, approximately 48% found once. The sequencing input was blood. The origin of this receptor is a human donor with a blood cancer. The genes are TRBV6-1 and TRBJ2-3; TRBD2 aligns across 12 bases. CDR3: CASSELAGGSGTDTQYF. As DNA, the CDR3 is TGTGCCAGCAGTGAACTAGCGGGGGGGTCCGGCACAGATACGCAGTATTTT.